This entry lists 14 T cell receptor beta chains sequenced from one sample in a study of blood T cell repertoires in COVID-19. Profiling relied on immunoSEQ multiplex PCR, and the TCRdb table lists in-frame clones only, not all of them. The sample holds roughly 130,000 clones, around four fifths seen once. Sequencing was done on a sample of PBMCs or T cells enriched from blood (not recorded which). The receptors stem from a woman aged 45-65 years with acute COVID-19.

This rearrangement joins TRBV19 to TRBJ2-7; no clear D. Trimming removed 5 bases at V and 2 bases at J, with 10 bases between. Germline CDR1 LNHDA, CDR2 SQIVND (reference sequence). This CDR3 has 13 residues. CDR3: CASSPSLTYEQYF. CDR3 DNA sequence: TGTGCCAGTAGTCCCTCTCTAACCTACGAGCAGTACTTC.

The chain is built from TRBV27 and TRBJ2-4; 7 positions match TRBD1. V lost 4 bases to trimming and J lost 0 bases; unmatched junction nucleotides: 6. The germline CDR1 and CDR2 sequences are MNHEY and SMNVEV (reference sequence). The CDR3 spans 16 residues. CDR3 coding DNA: TGTGCCAGCAGTTCCTGGACAGGACTAGCCAAAAACATTCAGTACTTC. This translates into CASSSWTGLAKNIQYF.

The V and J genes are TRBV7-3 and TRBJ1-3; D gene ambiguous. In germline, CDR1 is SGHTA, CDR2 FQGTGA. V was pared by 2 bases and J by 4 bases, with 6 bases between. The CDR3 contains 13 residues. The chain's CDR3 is CASSLSGGNTIYF. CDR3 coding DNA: TGTGCCAGCAGCTTATCCGGGGGAAACACCATATATTTT.

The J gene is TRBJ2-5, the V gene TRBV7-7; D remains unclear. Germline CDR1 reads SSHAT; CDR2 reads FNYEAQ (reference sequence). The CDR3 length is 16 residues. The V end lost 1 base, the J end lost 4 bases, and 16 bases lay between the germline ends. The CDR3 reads CASSLEYSAGGETQYF. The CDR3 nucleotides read TGTGCCAGCAGCTTAGAATATTCCGCCGGCGGAGAGACCCAGTACTTC.

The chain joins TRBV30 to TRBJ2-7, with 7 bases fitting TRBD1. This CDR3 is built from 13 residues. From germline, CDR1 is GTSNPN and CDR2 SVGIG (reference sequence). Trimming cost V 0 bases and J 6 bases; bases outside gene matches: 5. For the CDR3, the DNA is TGTGCCTGGAGTGTACAAGGGGGCCGCGAGCAGTACTTC. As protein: CAWSVQGGREQYF.

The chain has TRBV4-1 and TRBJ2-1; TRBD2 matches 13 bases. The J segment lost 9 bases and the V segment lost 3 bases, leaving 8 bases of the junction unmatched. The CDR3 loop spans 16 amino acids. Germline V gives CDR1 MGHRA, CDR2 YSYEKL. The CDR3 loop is CASSQPTSGRRGEQFF. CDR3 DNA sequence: TGCGCCAGCAGCCAGCCGACTAGCGGGAGGAGGGGTGAGCAGTTCTTC.

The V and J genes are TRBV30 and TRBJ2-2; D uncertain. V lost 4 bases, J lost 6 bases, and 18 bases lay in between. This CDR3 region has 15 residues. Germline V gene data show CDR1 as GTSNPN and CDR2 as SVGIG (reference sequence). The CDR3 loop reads CAWTPQNSPAGELFF. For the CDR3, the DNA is TGTGCCTGGACCCCCCAAAATAGTCCCGCCGGGGAGCTGTTTTTT.

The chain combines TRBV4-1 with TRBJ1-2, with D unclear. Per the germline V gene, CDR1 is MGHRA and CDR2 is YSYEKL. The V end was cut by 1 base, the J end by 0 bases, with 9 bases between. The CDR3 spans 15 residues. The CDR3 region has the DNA TGCGCCAGCAGCCAAGTTTCGGGTTCTAACTATGGCTACACCTTC. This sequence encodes CASSQVSGSNYGYTF.

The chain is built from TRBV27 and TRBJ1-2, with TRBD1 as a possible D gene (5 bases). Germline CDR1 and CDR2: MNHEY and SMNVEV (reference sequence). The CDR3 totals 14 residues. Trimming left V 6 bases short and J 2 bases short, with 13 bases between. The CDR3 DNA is TGTGCCAGCAGGCCCCTGGGACTCAACTATGGCTACACCTTC. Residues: CASRPLGLNYGYTF.

CDR3 protein: CASSLAVRGRDEKLFF. CDR3 nucleotide sequence: TGTGCCAGCAGCTTGGCCGTACGGGGAAGAGATGAAAAACTGTTTTTT. The chain combines TRBV5-5 with TRBJ1-4; D unresolved. The CDR3 consists of 16 residues. The V gene lost 0 bases and the J gene lost 6 bases, with 15 bases spanning the gap. Germline V CDR1 and CDR2: SGHKS, YYEKEE (reference sequence).

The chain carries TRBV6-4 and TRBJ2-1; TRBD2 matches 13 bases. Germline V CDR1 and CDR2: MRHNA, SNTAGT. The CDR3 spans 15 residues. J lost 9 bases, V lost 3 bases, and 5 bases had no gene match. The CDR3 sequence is CASSDGTSGKAEQFF. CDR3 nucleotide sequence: TGTGCCAGCAGTGATGGGACTAGCGGGAAGGCTGAGCAGTTCTTC.

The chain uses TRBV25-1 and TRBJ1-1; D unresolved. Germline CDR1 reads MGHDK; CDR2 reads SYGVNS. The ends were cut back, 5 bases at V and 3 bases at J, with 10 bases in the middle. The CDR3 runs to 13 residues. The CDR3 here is CASSFEADTEAFF. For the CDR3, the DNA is TGTGCCAGCAGTTTTGAGGCGGACACTGAAGCTTTCTTT.

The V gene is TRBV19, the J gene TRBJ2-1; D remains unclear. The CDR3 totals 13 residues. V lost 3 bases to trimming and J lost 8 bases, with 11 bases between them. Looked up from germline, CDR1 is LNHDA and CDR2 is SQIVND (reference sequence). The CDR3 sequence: CASSIQASDEQFF. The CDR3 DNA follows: TGTGCCAGTAGTATTCAGGCGAGTGATGAGCAGTTCTTC.

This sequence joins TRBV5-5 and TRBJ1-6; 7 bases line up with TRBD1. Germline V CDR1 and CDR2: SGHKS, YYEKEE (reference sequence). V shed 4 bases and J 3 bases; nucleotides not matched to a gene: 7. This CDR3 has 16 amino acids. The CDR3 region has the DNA TGTGCCAGCAGCCCGGCCCCAGGGGGCTATAATTCACCCCTCCACTTT. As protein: CASSPAPGGYNSPLHF.